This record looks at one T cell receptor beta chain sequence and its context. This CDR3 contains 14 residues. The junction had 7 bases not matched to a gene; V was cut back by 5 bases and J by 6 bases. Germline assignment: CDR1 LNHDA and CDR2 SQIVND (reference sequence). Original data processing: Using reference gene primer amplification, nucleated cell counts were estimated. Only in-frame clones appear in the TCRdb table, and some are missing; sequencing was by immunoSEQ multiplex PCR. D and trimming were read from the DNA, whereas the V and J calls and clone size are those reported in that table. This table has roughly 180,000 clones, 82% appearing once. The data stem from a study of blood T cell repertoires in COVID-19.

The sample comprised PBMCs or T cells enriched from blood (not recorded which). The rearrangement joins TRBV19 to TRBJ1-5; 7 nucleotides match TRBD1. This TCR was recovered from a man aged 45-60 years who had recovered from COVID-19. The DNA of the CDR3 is TGTGCCAGTAGTCATACAGGGGAGGCTCAGCCCCAGCATTTT. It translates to CASSHTGEAQPQHF. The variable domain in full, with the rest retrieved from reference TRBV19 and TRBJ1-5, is DGGITQSPKYLFRKEGQNVTLSCEQNLNHDAMYWYRQDPGQGLRLIYYSQIVNDFQKGDIAEGYSVSREKKESFPLTVTSAQKNPTAFYLCASSHTGEAQPQHFGDGTRLSIL.